This TCR beta chain was identified in a study of T cells in Graves' hyperthyroidism and ophthalmopathy. RNA transcripts provided the source from which TCR beta CDR3 regions were amplified. Carried out on the TCR CDR3, a first-round RT-PCR used the HTBI primer set. TCRdb analysed the multiplex PCR reads with MiXCR anew, one entry per CDR3 protein. The sample shows more than 300,000 distinct CDR3 sequences, approximately 15% of them seen only once. Worth noting for this clonotype: Antigen: not known.

Points from the study as a whole: Most clonotypes that expanded in the thyroid above 0.001 also showed up in blood. A model using 13 V-J features told ophthalmopathy apart from stable hyperthyroidism.

Material: blood. This sequence was found in a woman in her twenties or thirties with Graves' hyperthyroidism.

The CDR3 loop is CASSPKAGGTGEQFF. The CDR3 region has the DNA TGTGCCAGCAGCCCTAAGGCGGGAGGGACGGGTGAGCAGTTCTTC. V gene TRBV6-1 combines with J gene TRBJ2-1; 9 nucleotides line up with TRBD2. Germline V gene lookup returns CDR1 MNHNS and CDR2 SASEGT. The CDR3 is 15 amino acids. The J segment lost 9 bases and the V segment lost 6 bases, leaving 12 bases of the junction unmatched.